The 20 T cell receptor beta chains below all came from one sample that was sequenced in a study of blood T cells in healthy people across ages. Through a sample-barcoded 5' primer and a J-beta primer mix, a second PCR was run for 7 to 11 cycles. TCRdb redid the calling of the 5' RACE reads with MiXCR, one entry per CDR3 protein. In the table there are approximately 810,000 distinct CDR3 sequences, around 34% of which are singletons. The sequencing sample was made of blood. The receptors here all came from a man aged 18 to 29 in good health.

In its sample, this clonotype was seen a few times. The chain employs TRBV7-9 and TRBJ1-5, with 7 bases matching TRBD1. The V gene's germline CDR1 is SEHNR and CDR2 FQNEAQ (reference sequence). This CDR3 has 14 residues. V lost 1 base and J lost 7; bases outside the gene matches: 4. In DNA, the CDR3 is TGTGCCAGCAGCTTAGTAGGCAGGGGGCAGCCCCAGCATTTT. Encoded protein: CASSLVGRGQPQHF.

This clonotype has only a few counts. The chain employs TRBV10-3 and TRBJ2-3; 8 nucleotides line up with TRBD1. Germline-derived CDR1 and CDR2 are ENHRY and SYGVKD. The CDR3 has 14 amino acids. V dropped 5 bases and J dropped 2; count of bases not matched to a gene: 3. CDR3 nucleotides: TGTGCCATCAGTTCGACAGGGGACACAGATACGCAGTATTTT. As protein: CAISSTGDTDTQYF.

This clonotype appeared a few times. The gene calls are TRBV20-1 and TRBJ2-7; the D gene is possibly TRBD1 (5 bases). The CDR3 length is 16 residues. The V end was cut by 0 bases, the J end by 2 bases, with 17 bases between. Germline-derived CDR1 and CDR2 are DFQATT and SNEGSKA (reference sequence). This chain's CDR3 is CSARDGLTGPTYEQYF. For the CDR3, the DNA is TGCAGTGCTAGAGATGGTTTAACAGGTCCAACCTACGAGCAGTACTTC.

Many counts were recorded for this clonotype. The rearrangement joins TRBV3-1 to TRBJ2-4; 10 bases align to TRBD1. Germline CDR1 reads LGHDT; CDR2 reads YNNKEL (reference sequence). The CDR3 length is 15 residues. V dropped 3 bases and J dropped 6; count of bases not matched to a gene: 5. The CDR3 spells CASSHGTGVRNIQYF. CDR3 coding DNA: TGTGCCAGCAGCCACGGGACAGGGGTTAGAAACATTCAGTACTTC.

This clonotype was found once. The chain links TRBV12-3 or TRBV12-4 to TRBJ2-1; unclear D gene. V lost 3 bases and J 8 bases, leaving 11 bases between the germline ends. The CDR3 covers 13 residues. The CDR3 is CASSFEVGYEQFF. The DNA of the CDR3 is TGTGCCAGCAGTTTTGAGGTGGGGTATGAGCAGTTCTTC.

The V and J genes are TRBV9 and TRBJ2-3; possibly TRBD2 for D (6 bases). CDR1 is SGDLS, CDR2 YYNGEE, per germline. This CDR3 has 16 residues. V dropped 0 bases and J dropped 1 base, with 12 bases sitting between them. The CDR3 region has the DNA TGTGCCAGCAGCGTAGGAAGAGGAGGGGGCACAGATACGCAGTATTTT. Amino acids: CASSVGRGGGTDTQYF.

In this sample, this clonotype turned up a few times. The genes are TRBV20-1 and TRBJ1-5; D gene ambiguous. V gave up 0 bases and J gave up 2 bases, with 5 bases separating them. The CDR3 sequence is 13 residues long. Germline CDR1 reads DFQATT; CDR2 reads SNEGSKA (reference sequence). The CDR3 loop is CSAREQGNQPQHF. The CDR3 region has the DNA TGCAGTGCTAGAGAGCAGGGCAATCAGCCCCAGCATTTT.

In its sample, this clonotype was seen many times. The chain is built from TRBV12-3 or TRBV12-4 and TRBJ2-1; D is unclear. The V gene lost 6 bases and the J gene lost 0 bases, with 15 bases spanning the gap. The CDR3 loop spans 16 amino acids. Written as DNA, the CDR3 is TGTGCCAGCAGCCAACCTGACGGAAGCTCCTACAATGAGCAGTTCTTC. The encoded protein is CASSQPDGSSYNEQFF.

The rearrangement joins TRBV30 to TRBJ1-1, with TRBD1 as a possible D gene (6 bases). V dropped 2 bases and J dropped 5 bases, with 15 bases sitting between them. The CDR3 extends over 14 amino acids. The V gene's germline CDR1 is GTSNPN and CDR2 SVGIG (reference sequence). The CDR3 spells CAWSPIQGSTEAFF. DNA of the CDR3: TGTGCCTGGAGTCCCATACAGGGTTCGACTGAAGCTTTCTTT. Full variable domain (rest looked up from reference TRBV30 and TRBJ1-1): SQTIHQWPATLVQPVGSPLSLECTVEGTSNPNLYWYRQAAGRGLQLLFYSVGIGQISSEVPQNLSASRPQDRQFILSSKKLLLSDSGFYLCAWSPIQGSTEAFFGQGTRLTVV.

There are a few counts of this clonotype. This chain connects TRBV20-1 to TRBJ2-5; no reliable D call. Per the germline V gene, CDR1 is DFQATT and CDR2 is SNEGSKA (reference sequence). V lost 6 bases and J lost 5, with 13 bases in between. The CDR3 is made up of 12 amino acids. The DNA of the CDR3 is TGCAGTGCCGACGGCGTAGGGGAGACCCAGTACTTC. It encodes CSADGVGETQYF.

The chain links TRBV25-1 to TRBJ2-5; D gene unclear. CDR3 length equals 13 residues. V was pared by 3 bases and J by 1 base, with 6 bases between. CDR1 and CDR2 (germline): MGHDK, SYGVNS. CDR3: CASSDGVQETQYF. Written as DNA, the CDR3 is TGTGCCAGCAGTGACGGCGTCCAAGAGACCCAGTACTTC.

This clonotype was recorded many times. This sequence joins TRBV29-1 and TRBJ2-5; a weak D match, TRBD1 (5 bases). The germline V and J ends were trimmed by 4 bases and 1 base, with 16 bases remaining between them. The CDR3 has 15 residues. Germline CDR1 is SQVTM and CDR2 is ANQGSEA. The CDR3 loop reads CSVGPTWTFQETQYF. The CDR3 bases are TGCAGCGTTGGGCCAACTTGGACATTCCAAGAGACCCAGTACTTC. Together with reference TRBV29-1 and TRBJ2-5, the CDR3 gives the full variable domain: SAVISQKPSRDICQRGTSLTIQCQVDSQVTMMFWYRQQPGQSLTLIATANQGSEATYESGFVIDKFPISRPNLTFSTLTVSNMSPEDSSIYLCSVGPTWTFQETQYFGPGTRLLVL.

The chain carries TRBV9 and TRBJ2-1; no reliable D call. The ends were cut back, 3 bases at V and 8 bases at J, with 9 bases in the middle. The CDR3 covers 12 residues. CDR1 is SGDLS and CDR2 is YYNGEE in the germline V gene. CDR3: CASSAREDEQFF. The DNA of the CDR3 is TGTGCCAGCAGCGCCCGTGAGGATGAGCAGTTCTTC.

This clonotype was picked up a small number of times. The junction and the germline gene differ at one end; a read error may be behind it. The chain carries TRBV20-1 and TRBJ2-1, with D possibly TRBD1 on 5 matching bases. This CDR3 has 18 amino acids. Germline CDR1 and CDR2: DFQATT and SNEGSKA (reference sequence). The CDR3: CSAGDKDTRRAYYNEQFF. CDR3 nucleotides: TGCAGTGCTGGAGATAAGGACACCCGCCGGGCCTACTACAATGAGCAGTTCTTC.

V and J are TRBV25-1 and TRBJ2-1; 11 nucleotides match TRBD2. The J call may be wrong; the DNA end is better matched by TRBJ2-7. CDR3 length: 17 residues. Germline V gives CDR1 MGHDK, CDR2 SYGVNS. The CDR3 region is CASSGGLAEISYNEQYF. CDR3 in DNA: TGTGCCAGCAGTGGGGGACTAGCGGAAATCTCCTACAATGAGCAGTACTTC.

The chain combines TRBV29-1 with TRBJ2-3, with D perhaps matching TRBD1 (6 bases). V shed 1 base and J shed 3 bases, with 17 bases lying between them. CDR3 length equals 16 residues. The germline V gene encodes CDR1 SQVTM and CDR2 ANQGSEA. CDR3 amino acids: CSVEASGVGWTDTQYF. The CDR3 DNA reads TGCAGCGTTGAAGCGTCAGGGGTCGGCTGGACAGATACGCAGTATTTT.

The rearrangement joins TRBV12-3 or TRBV12-4 to TRBJ1-2; D gene ambiguous. The V end lost 0 bases, the J end lost 4 bases, and 9 bases lay between the germline ends. The CDR3 runs to 14 residues. The CDR3 coding sequence is TGTGCCAGCAGTTTAGCGTACACCAGCTATGGCTACACCTTC. Translated: CASSLAYTSYGYTF.

The gene calls are TRBV5-1 and TRBJ2-1; D is perhaps TRBD2 (5 bases). The tail of the sequence fits TRBJ2-7 better, so the J call may be wrong. The CDR3 runs 14 residues. CDR1 SGHRS and CDR2 YFSETQ come from the germline V gene. This chain's CDR3 is CASTSQIVGNEQYF. In DNA, the CDR3 is TGCGCCAGCACCTCCCAAATAGTCGGGAATGAGCAGTACTTC.

The rearrangement joins TRBV7-3 to TRBJ1-2, with a tentative D call TRBD1 (5 bases). The V and J ends lost 5 bases and 0 bases respectively, with 10 bases between them. The CDR3 spans 14 residues. Germline-derived CDR1 and CDR2 are SGHTA and FQGTGA. DNA for the CDR3: TGTGCCAGCAGCCCTGAAGGGGCTAACTATGGCTACACCTTC. Translating gives CASSPEGANYGYTF.

This clonotype came up a few times. The V call is TRBV10-3, the J call TRBJ1-5; no clear D. V lost 11 bases and J lost 1, with 18 bases in between. The CDR3 has 15 amino acids. CDR1 is ENHRY, CDR2 SYGVKD, per germline. The CDR3 sequence is CAAAAGRGSNQPQHF. CDR3 in DNA: TGTGCCGCAGCCGCCGGCCGTGGGAGCAATCAGCCCCAGCATTTT.